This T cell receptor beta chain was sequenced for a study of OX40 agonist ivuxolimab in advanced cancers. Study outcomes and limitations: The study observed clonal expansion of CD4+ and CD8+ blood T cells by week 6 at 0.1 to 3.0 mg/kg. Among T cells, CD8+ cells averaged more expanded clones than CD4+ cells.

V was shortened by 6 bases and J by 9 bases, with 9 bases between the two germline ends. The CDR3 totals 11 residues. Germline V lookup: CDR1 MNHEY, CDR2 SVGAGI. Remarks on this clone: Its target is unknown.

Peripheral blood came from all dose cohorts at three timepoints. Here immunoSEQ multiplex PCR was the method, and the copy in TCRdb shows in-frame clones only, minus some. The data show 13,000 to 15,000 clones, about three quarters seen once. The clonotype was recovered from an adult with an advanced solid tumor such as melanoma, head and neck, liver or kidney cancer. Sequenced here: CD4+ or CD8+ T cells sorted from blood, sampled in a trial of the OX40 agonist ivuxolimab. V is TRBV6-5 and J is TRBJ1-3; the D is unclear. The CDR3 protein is CASRGMGTIYF. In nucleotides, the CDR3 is TGTGCCAGCAGGGGGATGGGCACCATATATTTT.